One sample yielded the 26 T cell receptor beta chains listed below, sequenced in a study of T-cell reconstitution after alpha-beta-depleted transplantation in children. A TCRbeta library incorporating unique molecular identifiers was prepared. Each CDR3 protein gets one entry after TCRdb re-called the PCR reads with MiXCR. The data contain around 530,000 distinct CDR3 sequences, less than 35% of them singletons. Material: PBMCs from the stem cell graft donor, obtained from the stem cell graft. All receptors derive from a human donor who donated a stem cell graft to a child with aplastic anemia.

The V call is TRBV7-9, the J call TRBJ1-5; 7 bases fit TRBD1. Germline loops: CDR1 SEHNR, CDR2 FQNEAQ (reference sequence). The CDR3 loop spans 13 amino acids. V lost 4 bases and J lost 6; bases outside the gene matches: 3. DNA of the CDR3: TGTGCCAGCAGCTCGACAGGGTCTCAGCCCCAGCATTTT. It translates to CASSSTGSQPQHF. Full variable domain (missing parts from reference TRBV7-9 and TRBJ1-5): DTGVSQNPRHKITKRGQNVTFRCDPISEHNRLYWYRQTLGQGPEFLTYFQNEAQLEKSRLLSDRFSAERPKGSFSTLEIQRTEQGDSAMYLCASSSTGSQPQHFGDGTRLSIL.

V and J are TRBV5-4 and TRBJ2-3; 10 nucleotides align to TRBD2. V shed 2 bases, J shed 0 bases, and the junction held 3 bases outside the gene matches. The CDR3 is 16 residues long. The germline gives CDR1 SGHNT, CDR2 YYREEE (reference sequence). The CDR3: CASSFGTSVSTDTQYF. Here the CDR3 DNA reads TGTGCCAGCAGCTTTGGGACTAGCGTAAGCACAGATACGCAGTATTTT.

This clonotype was found a few times. This chain uses TRBV6-6 with TRBJ1-4, with D maybe TRBD1 (5 bases). The CDR3 spans 13 residues. V was pared by 6 bases and J by 7 bases, with 12 bases between. In germline, CDR1 is MNHNY, CDR2 SVGAGI (reference sequence). CDR3 loop: CASSRDLGEKLFF. The CDR3 bases are TGTGCCAGCAGCCGGGACCTCGGTGAAAAACTGTTTTTT.

The V and J genes are TRBV5-4 and TRBJ2-5; 8 bases are a match to TRBD1. The junction had 6 bases not matched to a gene; V was cut back by 4 bases and J by 1 base. Germline CDR1 reads SGHNT; CDR2 reads YYREEE (reference sequence). This CDR3 is built from 15 residues. The CDR3 loop reads CASSIGQGGQETQYF. CDR3 DNA: TGTGCCAGCAGCATAGGACAGGGCGGCCAAGAGACCCAGTACTTC.

J is TRBJ2-7 and V is TRBV19, with 8 positions matching TRBD1. Losses at the gene ends were 6 bases for V and 1 base for J; bases not matched to a gene: 8. Germline CDR1 is LNHDA and CDR2 is SQIVND (reference sequence). The CDR3 has 15 amino acids. CDR3 residues: CASSADRVQSYEQYF. The CDR3 bases are TGTGCCAGTAGCGCGGACAGGGTCCAATCCTACGAGCAGTACTTC.

The chain uses TRBV18 and TRBJ2-1; 9 positions match TRBD1. Germline lookup yields CDR1 KGHSH and CDR2 LQKENI. The CDR3 extends over 17 amino acids. The junction had 10 bases not matched to a gene; V was cut back by 0 bases and J by 7 bases. DNA of the CDR3: TGTGCCAGCTCACCACCAAGTAGGGGACAGGGCCGAAATGAGCAGTTCTTC. Its translation is CASSPPSRGQGRNEQFF.

The rearrangement uses TRBV7-2 and TRBJ1-2; 7 nucleotides agree with TRBD1. This CDR3 is 15 amino acids long. Germline V gene data show CDR1 as SGHTA and CDR2 as FQGNSA. The V gene end was trimmed by 5 bases and the J gene end by 4 bases; junction bases not matched to a gene: 10. The CDR3 nucleotides are TGTGCCAGCAGCCCAAGATCGGGACAGTTCTATGGCTACACCTTC. Translated: CASSPRSGQFYGYTF.

This chain uses TRBV12-3 or TRBV12-4 with TRBJ1-2; D uncertain. This CDR3 region has 14 residues. V was pared by 1 base and J by 7 bases, with 13 bases between. DNA of the CDR3: TGTGCCAGCAGTTTAGTAGCTGGGGTCTCTGGCTACACCTTC. Its translation: CASSLVAGVSGYTF.

V gene TRBV24-1 combines with J gene TRBJ2-1; D gene unclear. The germline gives CDR1 KGHDR, CDR2 SFDVKD. The germline V and J ends were trimmed by 5 bases and 7 bases, with 8 bases remaining between them. CDR3 length equals 12 residues. The CDR3 spells CATSAIRNEQFF. DNA of the CDR3: TGTGCCACCAGTGCCATCCGAAATGAGCAGTTCTTC.

This clonotype came up a few times. This chain joins TRBV12-3 or TRBV12-4 and TRBJ2-4, with D perhaps matching TRBD1 (5 bases). The ends were cut back, 3 bases at V and 2 bases at J, with 8 bases in the middle. The CDR3 extends over 14 amino acids. The CDR3 nucleotides are TGTGCCAGCAGTTTTAGGGGAACCAAAAACATTCAGTACTTC. It translates to CASSFRGTKNIQYF.

In this sample, this clonotype turned up a few times. This chain connects TRBV20-1 to TRBJ2-1, with D hard to call. V was cut by 0 bases and J by 15 bases, with 12 bases left in between. The CDR3 contains 11 residues. The V gene's germline CDR1 is DFQATT and CDR2 SNEGSKA (reference sequence). Here the CDR3 DNA reads TGCAGTGCTAGAGATGGCCGGTCAGGGTTCTTC. Amino acid sequence: CSARDGRSGFF.

This clonotype has only a few counts. The chain is built from TRBV29-1 and TRBJ1-1, with 7 bases fitting TRBD1. Germline trimming cut 6 bases from V and 0 bases from J; bases unmatched to any gene: 7. The CDR3 is 14 amino acids. CDR1 SQVTM and CDR2 ANQGSEA come from the germline V gene. CDR3 in DNA: TGCAGCGTAGACACCGGGACAGTGAACACTGAAGCTTTCTTT. Amino acids: CSVDTGTVNTEAFF.

V usage is TRBV28 and J usage is TRBJ2-7; D assignment may be TRBD1 or TRBD2 (5 bases each). Germline V gene sequence: CDR1 MDHEN, CDR2 SYDVKM. The V end was cut by 4 bases, the J end by 3 bases, with 25 bases between. CDR3 length: 18 amino acids. CDR3 DNA sequence: TGTGCCAGCAGTTCCTCGATGCGGACCGGGGCTATTGGCTACGAGCAGTACTTC. Its translation is CASSSSMRTGAIGYEQYF.

The rearrangement uses TRBV19 and TRBJ2-1; 10 bases are shared with TRBD2. Germline lookup yields CDR1 LNHDA and CDR2 SQIVND (reference sequence). This CDR3 has 16 amino acids. The J segment lost 8 bases and the V segment lost 1 base, leaving 8 bases of the junction unmatched. In DNA, the CDR3 is TGTGCCAGTAGTATAGCACTAGCGGGATCTAAGCATGAGCAGTTCTTC. It translates to CASSIALAGSKHEQFF.

The chain uses TRBV7-2 and TRBJ2-7; 7 nucleotides align to TRBD1. V shed 3 bases, J shed 0 bases, and the junction held 5 bases outside the gene matches. Looked up from germline, CDR1 is SGHTA and CDR2 is FQGNSA. This CDR3 region has 15 residues. The CDR3 DNA sequence: TGTGCCAGCAGCTTTGCCGGGACAGACTCCTACGAGCAGTACTTC. It specifies CASSFAGTDSYEQYF.

This clonotype was counted ten times or more. The CDR3 sequence is CASSPPQSNEQFF. The CDR3 DNA reads as TGTGCCAGCAGCCCCCCTCAAAGCAATGAGCAGTTCTTC. The V and J genes are TRBV7-8 and TRBJ2-1, with D unclear. The CDR3 sequence is 13 residues long. Germline CDR1 SGHVS, CDR2 FQNEAQ. Trimming took off 5 bases at V and 6 bases at J, with 11 bases between the two ends.

This chain connects TRBV10-2 to TRBJ2-1; 12 bases map to TRBD2. Germline V gene lookup returns CDR1 WSHSY and CDR2 SAAADI. This CDR3 comprises 16 residues. The trim removed 4 bases at V and 2 bases at J, leaving 3 bases unmatched. CDR3 DNA: TGCGCCAGCAGTGTTTCTAGCGGGAGGGCCTACAATGAGCAGTTCTTC. Amino acids: CASSVSSGRAYNEQFF.

There are a few counts of this clonotype. The rearrangement joins TRBV20-1 to TRBJ2-1; 8 nucleotides align to TRBD1. Germline lookup yields CDR1 DFQATT and CDR2 SNEGSKA (reference sequence). The CDR3 has 17 residues. Trimming cost V 3 bases and J 0 bases; bases outside gene matches: 10. The CDR3 sequence: CSASIIRTGSSYNEQFF. CDR3 coding DNA: TGCAGTGCTAGCATAATTCGGACAGGGAGCTCCTACAATGAGCAGTTCTTC.

The chain combines TRBV29-1 with TRBJ1-3, with D unresolved. Per germline, CDR1 SQVTM and CDR2 ANQGSEA. The CDR3 extends over 14 amino acids. Trimming cost V 5 bases and J 4 bases, with 15 bases left between them. CDR3 bases: TGCAGCGTTAATCGGAGGTCCGGAGGAAACACCATATATTTT. Translated, it gives CSVNRRSGGNTIYF.

This clonotype was found a few times. In nucleotides, the CDR3 is TGTGCCAGCTCACCGTCGGCACAGTGGATAGCGGGAGGTTATATTACAGATACGCAGTATTTT. Encoded protein: CASSPSAQWIAGGYITDTQYF. This chain uses TRBV18 with TRBJ2-3; 10 bases agree with TRBD2. CDR1 and CDR2 from the germline V gene are KGHSH and LQKENI. J lost 3 bases, V lost 3 bases, and 21 bases had no gene match. CDR3 length: 21 amino acids.

The J gene is TRBJ1-6, the V gene TRBV4-3, with 9 bases fitting TRBD1. The CDR3 is 15 amino acids. V gave up 0 bases and J gave up 9 bases; unmatched junction bases: 3. Germline V lookup: CDR1 LGHNA, CDR2 YSLEER. The chain's CDR3 is CASSQEGQGGSPLHF. The CDR3 DNA follows: TGCGCCAGCAGCCAAGAGGGACAGGGAGGTTCACCCCTCCACTTT.

This clonotype appeared a few times. The rearrangement joins TRBV7-9 to TRBJ2-7; D is possibly TRBD1 or TRBD2 (6 bases each). The V gene's germline CDR1 is SEHNR and CDR2 FQNEAQ (reference sequence). The CDR3 consists of 13 residues. V gave up 5 bases and J gave up 2 bases, with 10 bases separating them. CDR3 sequence reads: CASSPEGAYEQYF. The DNA for the CDR3 is TGTGCCAGCAGCCCGGAGGGGGCCTACGAGCAGTACTTC.

The gene calls are TRBV29-1 and TRBJ2-4, with D tentatively TRBD2 (6 bases). The germline V and J ends were trimmed by 5 bases and 7 bases, with 12 bases remaining between them. CDR3 length: 12 amino acids. Germline V lookup: CDR1 SQVTM, CDR2 ANQGSEA. In nucleotides, the CDR3 is TGCAGCGTTCGCGGAGGGGCGAACATTCAGTACTTC. This sequence encodes CSVRGGANIQYF.

This clonotype was seen only a few times. V gene TRBV15 combines with J gene TRBJ1-5, with TRBD1 matching over 11 bases. The trim removed 2 bases at V and 3 bases at J, leaving 3 bases unmatched. The germline CDR1 and CDR2 sequences are LNHNV and YYDKDF (reference sequence). The length of the CDR3 is 16 residues. CDR3 nucleotide sequence: TGTGCCACCAGCAGAACGGGACAGGGGGACAATCAGCCCCAGCATTTT. Translation gives CATSRTGQGDNQPQHF. The whole variable domain, filled in from reference TRBV15 and TRBJ1-5, reads DAMVIQNPRYQVTQFGKPVTLSCSQTLNHNVMYWYQQKSSQAPKLLFHYYDKDFNNEADTPDNFQSRRPNTSFCFLDIRSPGLGDTAMYLCATSRTGQGDNQPQHFGDGTRLSIL.

The rearrangement uses TRBV27 and TRBJ2-7; 13 positions match TRBD2. Germline V lookup: CDR1 MNHEY, CDR2 SMNVEV (reference sequence). With 5 bases clipped from V and 6 bases from J, the junction kept 16 bases outside the gene matches. This CDR3 comprises 18 residues. The CDR3 reads CASSPIGTSGTWGTEQYF. CDR3 bases: TGTGCCAGCAGTCCCATAGGGACTAGCGGGACCTGGGGCACCGAGCAGTACTTC.

The genes are TRBV7-2 and TRBJ2-6; a weak D match, TRBD1 (6 bases). CDR1 is SGHTA and CDR2 is FQGNSA in the germline V gene. V was trimmed by 5 bases and J by 2 bases, leaving 10 bases between them. There are 15 residues in the CDR3. CDR3 nucleotide sequence: TGTGCCAGCAGCCTCAGGGGCACTGGGGCCAACGTCCTGACTTTC. Its translation: CASSLRGTGANVLTF.